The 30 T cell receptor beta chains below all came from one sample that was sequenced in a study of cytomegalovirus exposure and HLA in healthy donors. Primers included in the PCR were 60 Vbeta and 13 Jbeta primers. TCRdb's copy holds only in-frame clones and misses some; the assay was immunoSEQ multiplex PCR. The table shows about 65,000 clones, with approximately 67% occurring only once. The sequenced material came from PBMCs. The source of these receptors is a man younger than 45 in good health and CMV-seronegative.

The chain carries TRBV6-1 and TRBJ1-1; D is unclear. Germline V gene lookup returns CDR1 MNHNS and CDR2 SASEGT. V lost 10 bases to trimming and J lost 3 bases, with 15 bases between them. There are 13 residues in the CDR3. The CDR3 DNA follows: TGTGCCATTCTACGGGGAGGGTACACTGAAGCTTTCTTT. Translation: CAILRGGYTEAFF.

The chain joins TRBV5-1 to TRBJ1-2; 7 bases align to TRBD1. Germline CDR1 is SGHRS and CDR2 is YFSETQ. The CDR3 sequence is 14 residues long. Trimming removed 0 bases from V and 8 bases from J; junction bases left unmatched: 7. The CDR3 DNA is TGCGCCAGCAGCTTGGATCAGGGGGTGCGGGGCTACACCTTC. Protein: CASSLDQGVRGYTF.

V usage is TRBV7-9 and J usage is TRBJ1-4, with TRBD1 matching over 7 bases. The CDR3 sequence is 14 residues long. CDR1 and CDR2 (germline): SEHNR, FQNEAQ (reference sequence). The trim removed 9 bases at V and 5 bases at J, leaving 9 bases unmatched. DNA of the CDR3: TGTGCCAGTCTCCCCGGGACAGAGAATGAAAAACTGTTTTTT. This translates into CASLPGTENEKLFF. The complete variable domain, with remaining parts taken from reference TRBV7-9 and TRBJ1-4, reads DTGVSQNPRHKITKRGQNVTFRCDPISEHNRLYWYRQTLGQGPEFLTYFQNEAQLEKSRLLSDRFSAERPKGSFSTLEIQRTEQGDSAMYLCASLPGTENEKLFFGSGTQLSVL.

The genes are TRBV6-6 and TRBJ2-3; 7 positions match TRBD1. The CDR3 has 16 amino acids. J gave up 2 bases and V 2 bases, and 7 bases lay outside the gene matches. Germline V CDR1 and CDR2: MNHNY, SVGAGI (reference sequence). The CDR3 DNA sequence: TGTGCCAGCAGTTACAGGGGGCGAGAGGTCACAGATACGCAGTATTTT. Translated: CASSYRGREVTDTQYF.

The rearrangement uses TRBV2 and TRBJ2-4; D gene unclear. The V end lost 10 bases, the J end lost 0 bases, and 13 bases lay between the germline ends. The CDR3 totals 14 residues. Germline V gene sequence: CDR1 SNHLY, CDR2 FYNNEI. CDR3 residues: CATEGDLAKNIQYF. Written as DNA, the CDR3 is TGTGCCACCGAAGGAGATTTAGCCAAAAACATTCAGTACTTC.

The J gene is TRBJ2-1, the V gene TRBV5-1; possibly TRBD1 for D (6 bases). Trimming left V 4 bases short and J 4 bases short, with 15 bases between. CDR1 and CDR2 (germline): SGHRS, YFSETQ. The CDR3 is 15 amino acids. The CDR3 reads CASSATGQKYNEQFF. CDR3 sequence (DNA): TGCGCCAGCAGCGCAACGGGACAAAAGTACAATGAGCAGTTCTTC.

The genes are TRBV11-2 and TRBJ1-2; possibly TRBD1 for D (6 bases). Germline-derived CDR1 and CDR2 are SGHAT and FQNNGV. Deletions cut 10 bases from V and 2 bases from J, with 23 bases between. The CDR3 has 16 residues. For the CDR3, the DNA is TGTGCCATCGGGGACCGGGTAGAGCAGGGGAACTATGGCTACACCTTC. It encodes CAIGDRVEQGNYGYTF.

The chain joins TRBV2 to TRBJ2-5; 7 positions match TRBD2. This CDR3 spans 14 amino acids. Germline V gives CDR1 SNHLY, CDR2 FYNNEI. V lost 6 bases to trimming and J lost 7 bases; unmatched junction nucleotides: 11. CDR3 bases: TGTGCCAGCAGGGAACTAGCGAACAAGGGGACCCAGTACTTC. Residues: CASRELANKGTQYF.

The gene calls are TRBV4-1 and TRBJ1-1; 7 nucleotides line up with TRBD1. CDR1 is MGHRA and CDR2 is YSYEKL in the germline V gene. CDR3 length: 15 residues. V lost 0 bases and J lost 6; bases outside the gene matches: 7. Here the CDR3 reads CASSQDRPGQPEAFF. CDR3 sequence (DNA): TGCGCCAGCAGCCAAGATAGGCCGGGACAGCCTGAAGCTTTCTTT.

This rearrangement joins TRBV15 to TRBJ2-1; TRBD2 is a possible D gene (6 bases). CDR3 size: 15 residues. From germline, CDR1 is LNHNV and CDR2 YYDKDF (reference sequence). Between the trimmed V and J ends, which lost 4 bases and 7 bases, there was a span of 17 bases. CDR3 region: CATSTGPNGGNEQFF. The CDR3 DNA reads TGTGCCACCAGCACCGGCCCGAATGGGGGGAATGAGCAGTTCTTC.

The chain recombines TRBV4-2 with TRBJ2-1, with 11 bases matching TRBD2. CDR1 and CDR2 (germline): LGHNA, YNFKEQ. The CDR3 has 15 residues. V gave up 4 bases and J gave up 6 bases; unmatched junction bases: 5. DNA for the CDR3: TGTGCCAGCAGCCTTCTAGCGGGGGGTCCCAATGAGCAGTTCTTC. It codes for CASSLLAGGPNEQFF.

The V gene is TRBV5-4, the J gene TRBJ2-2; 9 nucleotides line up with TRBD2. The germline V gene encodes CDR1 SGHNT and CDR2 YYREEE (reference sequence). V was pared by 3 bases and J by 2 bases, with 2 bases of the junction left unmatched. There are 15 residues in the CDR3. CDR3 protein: CASSWTSDNTGELFF. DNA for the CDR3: TGTGCCAGCAGCTGGACTAGCGACAACACCGGGGAGCTGTTTTTT. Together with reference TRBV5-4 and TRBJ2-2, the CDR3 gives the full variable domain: ETGVTQSPTHLIKTRGQQVTLRCSSQSGHNTVSWYQQALGQGPQFIFQYYREEENGRGNFPPRFSGLQFPNYSSELNVNALELDDSALYLCASSWTSDNTGELFFGEGSRLTVL.

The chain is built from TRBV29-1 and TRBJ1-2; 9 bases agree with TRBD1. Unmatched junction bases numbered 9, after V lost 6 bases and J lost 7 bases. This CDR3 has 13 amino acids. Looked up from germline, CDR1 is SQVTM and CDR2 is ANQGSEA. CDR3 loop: CSVTITGGSGYTF. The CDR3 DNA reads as TGCAGCGTGACTATTACAGGGGGCTCTGGCTACACCTTC.

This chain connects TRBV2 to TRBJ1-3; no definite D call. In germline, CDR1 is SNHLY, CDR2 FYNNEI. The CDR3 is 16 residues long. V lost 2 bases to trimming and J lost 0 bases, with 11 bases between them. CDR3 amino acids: CASSEREVNSGNTIYF. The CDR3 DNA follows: TGTGCCAGCAGTGAACGGGAGGTGAACTCTGGAAACACCATATATTTT.

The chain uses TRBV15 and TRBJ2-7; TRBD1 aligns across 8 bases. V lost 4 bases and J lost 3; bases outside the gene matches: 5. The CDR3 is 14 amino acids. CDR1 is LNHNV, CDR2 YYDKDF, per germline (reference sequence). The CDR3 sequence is CATSKEQGDYEQYF. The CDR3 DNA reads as TGTGCCACCAGCAAGGAACAGGGGGACTACGAGCAGTACTTC. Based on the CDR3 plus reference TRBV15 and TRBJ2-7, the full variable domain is DAMVIQNPRYQVTQFGKPVTLSCSQTLNHNVMYWYQQKSSQAPKLLFHYYDKDFNNEADTPDNFQSRRPNTSFCFLDIRSPGLGDTAMYLCATSKEQGDYEQYFGPGTRLTVT.

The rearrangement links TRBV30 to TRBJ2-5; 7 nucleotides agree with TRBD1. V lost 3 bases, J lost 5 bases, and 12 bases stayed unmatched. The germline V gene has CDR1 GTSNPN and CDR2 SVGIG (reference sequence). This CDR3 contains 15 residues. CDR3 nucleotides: TGTGCCTGGAGACCGGGACAGAACCGCCCCGAGACCCAGTACTTC. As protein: CAWRPGQNRPETQYF.

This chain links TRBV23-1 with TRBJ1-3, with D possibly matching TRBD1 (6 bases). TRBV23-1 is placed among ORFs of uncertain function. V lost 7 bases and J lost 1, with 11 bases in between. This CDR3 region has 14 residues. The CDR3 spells CASTKDRSGNTIYF. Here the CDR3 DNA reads TGCGCCAGCACCAAAGACAGGTCTGGAAACACCATATATTTT.

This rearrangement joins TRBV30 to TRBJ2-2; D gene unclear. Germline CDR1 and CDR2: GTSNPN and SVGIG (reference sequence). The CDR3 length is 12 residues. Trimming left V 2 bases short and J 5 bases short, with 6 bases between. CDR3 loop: CAWSHSTGELFF. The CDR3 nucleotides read TGTGCCTGGAGTCACTCTACCGGGGAGCTGTTTTTT.

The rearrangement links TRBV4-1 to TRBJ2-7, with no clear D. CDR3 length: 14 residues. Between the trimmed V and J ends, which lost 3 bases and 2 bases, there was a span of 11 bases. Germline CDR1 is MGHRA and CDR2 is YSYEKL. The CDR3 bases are TGCGCCAGCAGCCAGGCCGACGGAGCCTACGAGCAGTACTTC. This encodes CASSQADGAYEQYF.

In DNA form, the CDR3 reads TGTGCCAGCAGTGAACCACTAGCGGGGTACAATGAGCAGTTCTTC. As protein: CASSEPLAGYNEQFF. The chain has TRBV25-1 and TRBJ2-1, with 10 bases that match TRBD2. Trimming removed 2 bases from V and 4 bases from J; junction bases left unmatched: 2. The CDR3 is 15 residues long. CDR1 and CDR2 (germline): MGHDK, SYGVNS.

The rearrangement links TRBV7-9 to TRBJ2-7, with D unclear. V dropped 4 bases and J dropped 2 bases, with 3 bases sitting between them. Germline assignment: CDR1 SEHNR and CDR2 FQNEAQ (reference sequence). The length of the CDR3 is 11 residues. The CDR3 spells CASSSAYEQYF. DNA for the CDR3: TGTGCCAGCAGCTCCGCCTACGAGCAGTACTTC.

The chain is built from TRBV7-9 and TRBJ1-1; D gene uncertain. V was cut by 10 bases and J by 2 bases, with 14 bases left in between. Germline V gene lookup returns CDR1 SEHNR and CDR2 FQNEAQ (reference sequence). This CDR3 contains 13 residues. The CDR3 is CATTSPSNTEAFF. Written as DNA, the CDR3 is TGTGCCACCACCAGTCCTTCTAACACTGAAGCTTTCTTT.

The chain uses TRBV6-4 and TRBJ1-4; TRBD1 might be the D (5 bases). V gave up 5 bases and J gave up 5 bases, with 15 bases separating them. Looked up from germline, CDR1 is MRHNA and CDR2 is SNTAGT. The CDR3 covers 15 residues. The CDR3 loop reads CASSTTQGPNEKLFF. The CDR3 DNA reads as TGTGCCAGCAGTACCACTCAGGGCCCGAATGAAAAACTGTTTTTT.

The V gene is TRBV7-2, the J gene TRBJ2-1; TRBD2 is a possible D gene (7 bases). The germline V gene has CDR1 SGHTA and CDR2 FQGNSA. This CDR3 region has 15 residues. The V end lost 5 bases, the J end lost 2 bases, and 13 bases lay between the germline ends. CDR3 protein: CASSEGGGPYNEQFF. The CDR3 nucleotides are TGTGCCAGCAGCGAAGGGGGGGGACCCTACAATGAGCAGTTCTTC.

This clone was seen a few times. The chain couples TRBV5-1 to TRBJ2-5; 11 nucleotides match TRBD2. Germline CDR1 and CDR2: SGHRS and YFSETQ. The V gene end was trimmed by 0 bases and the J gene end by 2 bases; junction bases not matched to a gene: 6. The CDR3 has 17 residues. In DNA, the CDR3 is TGCGCCAGCAGCTTGGCCCCGGGACTAGCGGAACAAGAGACCCAGTACTTC. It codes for CASSLAPGLAEQETQYF.

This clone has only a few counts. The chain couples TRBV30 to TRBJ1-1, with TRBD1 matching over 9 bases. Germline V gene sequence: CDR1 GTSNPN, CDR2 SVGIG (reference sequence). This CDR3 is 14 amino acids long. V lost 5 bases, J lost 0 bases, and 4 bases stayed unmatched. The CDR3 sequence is CAWDRTGVNTEAFF. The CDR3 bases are TGTGCCTGGGACAGGACAGGGGTGAACACTGAAGCTTTCTTT. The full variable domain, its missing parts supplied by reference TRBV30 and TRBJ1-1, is SQTIHQWPATLVQPVGSPLSLECTVEGTSNPNLYWYRQAAGRGLQLLFYSVGIGQISSEVPQNLSASRPQDRQFILSSKKLLLSDSGFYLCAWDRTGVNTEAFFGQGTRLTVV.

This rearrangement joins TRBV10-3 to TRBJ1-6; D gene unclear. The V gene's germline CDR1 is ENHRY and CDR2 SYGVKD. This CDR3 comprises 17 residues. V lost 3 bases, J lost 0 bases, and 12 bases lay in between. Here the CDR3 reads CAISENRRSSYNSPLHF. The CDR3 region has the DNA TGTGCCATCAGTGAAAACAGAAGAAGCTCCTATAATTCACCCCTCCACTTT.

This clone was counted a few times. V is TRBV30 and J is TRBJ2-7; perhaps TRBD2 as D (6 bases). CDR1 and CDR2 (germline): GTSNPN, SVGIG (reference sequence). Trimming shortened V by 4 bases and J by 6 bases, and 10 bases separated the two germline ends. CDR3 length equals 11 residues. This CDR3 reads CAWNQGLEQYF. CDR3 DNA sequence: TGTGCCTGGAATCAGGGACTCGAGCAGTACTTC.

The CDR3 spells CASSLAPTGPNYEQYF. The DNA for the CDR3 is TGTGCCAGCAGCTTAGCCCCGACAGGCCCCAACTACGAGCAGTACTTC. V gene TRBV7-8 combines with J gene TRBJ2-7; possibly TRBD1 for D (6 bases). Trimming cost V 0 bases and J 3 bases, with 15 bases left between them. This CDR3 has 16 amino acids. Germline lookup yields CDR1 SGHVS and CDR2 FQNEAQ.

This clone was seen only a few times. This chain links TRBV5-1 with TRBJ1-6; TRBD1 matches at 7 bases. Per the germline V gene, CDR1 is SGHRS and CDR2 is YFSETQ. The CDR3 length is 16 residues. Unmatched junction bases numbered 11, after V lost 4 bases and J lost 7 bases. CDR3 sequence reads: CASSGGTAERNSPLHF. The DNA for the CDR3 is TGCGCCAGCAGCGGCGGGACAGCCGAGCGGAATTCACCCCTCCACTTT. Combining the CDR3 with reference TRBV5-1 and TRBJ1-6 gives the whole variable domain KAGVTQTPRYLIKTRGQQVTLSCSPISGHRSVSWYQQTPGQGLQFLFEYFSETQRNKGNFPGRFSGRQFSNSRSEMNVSTLELGDSALYLCASSGGTAERNSPLHFGNGTRLTVT.